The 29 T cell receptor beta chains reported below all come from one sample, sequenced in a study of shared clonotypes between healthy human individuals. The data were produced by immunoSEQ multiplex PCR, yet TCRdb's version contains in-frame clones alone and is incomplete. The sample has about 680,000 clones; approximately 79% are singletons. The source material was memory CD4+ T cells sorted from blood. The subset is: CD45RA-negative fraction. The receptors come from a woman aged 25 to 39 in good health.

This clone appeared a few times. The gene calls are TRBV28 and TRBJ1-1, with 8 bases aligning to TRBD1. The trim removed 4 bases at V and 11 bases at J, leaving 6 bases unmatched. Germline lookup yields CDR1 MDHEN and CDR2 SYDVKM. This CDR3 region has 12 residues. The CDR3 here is CASSSWTGWAFF. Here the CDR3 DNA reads TGTGCCAGCAGTTCTTGGACAGGGTGGGCTTTCTTT.

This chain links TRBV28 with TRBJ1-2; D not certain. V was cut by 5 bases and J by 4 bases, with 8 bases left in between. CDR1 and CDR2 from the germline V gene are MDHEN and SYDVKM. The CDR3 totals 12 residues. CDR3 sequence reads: CASSRDTYGYTF. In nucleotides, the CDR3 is TGTGCCAGCAGTCGGGATACCTATGGCTACACCTTC.

The CDR3 loop reads CAISWAWNNEQFF. The CDR3 nucleotides are TGTGCCATCAGTTGGGCTTGGAACAATGAGCAGTTCTTC. The genes are TRBV10-3 and TRBJ2-1; D is undetermined. Trimming removed 5 bases from V and 5 bases from J, with 10 bases in between. The germline V gene has CDR1 ENHRY and CDR2 SYGVKD. CDR3 size: 13 residues.

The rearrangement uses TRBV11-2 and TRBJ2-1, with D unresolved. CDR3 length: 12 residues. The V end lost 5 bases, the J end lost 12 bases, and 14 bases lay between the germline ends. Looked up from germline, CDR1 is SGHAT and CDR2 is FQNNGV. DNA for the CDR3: TGTGCCAGCAGCGGTGTAGGATTCGGGCAGTTCTTC. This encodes CASSGVGFGQFF. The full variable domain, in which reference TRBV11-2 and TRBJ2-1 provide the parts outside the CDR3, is EAGVAQSPRYKIIEKRQSVAFWCNPISGHATLYWYQQILGQGPKLLIQFQNNGVVDDSQLPKDRFSAERLKGVDSTLKIQPAKLEDSAVYLCASSGVGFGQFFGPGTRLTVL.

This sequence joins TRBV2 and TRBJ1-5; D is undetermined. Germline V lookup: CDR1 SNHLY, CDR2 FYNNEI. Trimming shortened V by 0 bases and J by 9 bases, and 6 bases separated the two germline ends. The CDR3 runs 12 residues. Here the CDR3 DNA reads TGTGCCAGCAGTGAAGCGCATCTGCCCCAGCATTTT. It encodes CASSEAHLPQHF.

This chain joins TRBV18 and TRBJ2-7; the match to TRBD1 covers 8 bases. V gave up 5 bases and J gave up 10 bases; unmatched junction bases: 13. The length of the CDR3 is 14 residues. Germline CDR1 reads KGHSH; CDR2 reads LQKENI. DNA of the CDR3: TGTGCCAGCTCAAAGGGGACAGGACGCCGTGACCAGTACTTC. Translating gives CASSKGTGRRDQYF.

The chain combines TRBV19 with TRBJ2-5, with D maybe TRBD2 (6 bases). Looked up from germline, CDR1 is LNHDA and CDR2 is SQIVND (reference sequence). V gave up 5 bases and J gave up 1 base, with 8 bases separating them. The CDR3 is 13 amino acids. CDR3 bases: TGTGCCAGTAGTTCGGGACTCCAAGAGACCCAGTACTTC. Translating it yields CASSSGLQETQYF.

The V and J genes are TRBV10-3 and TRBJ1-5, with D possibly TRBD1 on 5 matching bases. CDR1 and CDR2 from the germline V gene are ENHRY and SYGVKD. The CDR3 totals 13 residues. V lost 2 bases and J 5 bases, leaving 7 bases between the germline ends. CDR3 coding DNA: TGTGCCATCAGTGAGGACAGTCATCAGCCCCAGCATTTT. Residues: CAISEDSHQPQHF.

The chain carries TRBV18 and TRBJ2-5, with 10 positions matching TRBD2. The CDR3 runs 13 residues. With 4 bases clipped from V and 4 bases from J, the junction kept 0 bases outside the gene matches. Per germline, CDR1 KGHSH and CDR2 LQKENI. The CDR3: CASSLAGGETQYF. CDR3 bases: TGTGCCAGCTCACTAGCGGGAGGAGAGACCCAGTACTTC.

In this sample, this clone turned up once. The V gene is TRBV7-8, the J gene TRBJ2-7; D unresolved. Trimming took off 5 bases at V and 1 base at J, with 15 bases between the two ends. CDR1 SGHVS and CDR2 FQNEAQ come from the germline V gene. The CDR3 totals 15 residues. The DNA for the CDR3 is TGTGCCAGCAGCATCGGAGCTGGGATATCCTACGAGCAGTACTTC. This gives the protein CASSIGAGISYEQYF. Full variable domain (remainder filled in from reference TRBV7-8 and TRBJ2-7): GAGVSQSPRYKVAKRGQDVALRCDPISGHVSLFWYQQALGQGPEFLTYFQNEAQLDKSGLPSDRFFAERPEGSVSTLKIQRTQQEDSAVYLCASSIGAGISYEQYFGPGTRLTVT.

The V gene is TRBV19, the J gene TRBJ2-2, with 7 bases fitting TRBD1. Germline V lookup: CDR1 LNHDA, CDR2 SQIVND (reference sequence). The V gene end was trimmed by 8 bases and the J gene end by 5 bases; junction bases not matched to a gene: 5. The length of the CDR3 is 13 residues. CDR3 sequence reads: CASHRGRTGELFF. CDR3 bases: TGTGCCAGTCACAGGGGCCGGACCGGGGAGCTGTTTTTT.

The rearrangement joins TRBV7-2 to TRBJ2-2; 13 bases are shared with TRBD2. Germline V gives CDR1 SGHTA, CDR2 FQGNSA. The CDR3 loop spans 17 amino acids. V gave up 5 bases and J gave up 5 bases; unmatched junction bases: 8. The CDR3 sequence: CASSTQGLAGNTGELFF. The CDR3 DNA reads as TGTGCCAGCAGCACCCAGGGACTAGCGGGAAATACCGGGGAGCTGTTTTTT. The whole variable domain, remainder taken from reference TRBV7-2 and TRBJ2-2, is GAGVSQSPSNKVTEKGKDVELRCDPISGHTALYWYRQSLGQGLEFLIYFQGNSAPDKSGLPSDRFSAERTGGSVSTLTIQRTQQEDSAVYLCASSTQGLAGNTGELFFGEGSRLTVL.

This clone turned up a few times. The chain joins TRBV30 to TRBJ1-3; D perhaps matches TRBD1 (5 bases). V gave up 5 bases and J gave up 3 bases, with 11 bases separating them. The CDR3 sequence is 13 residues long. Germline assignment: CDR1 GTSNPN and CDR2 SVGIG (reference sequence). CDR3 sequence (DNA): TGTGCCTGGGAGCGGGGGAATGGAAACACCATATATTTT. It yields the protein CAWERGNGNTIYF.

DNA of the CDR3: TGCGCCAGCAGCTTTCCCCTTGCTGGGGCCAACGTCCTGACTTTC. It is translated as CASSFPLAGANVLTF. The genes are TRBV5-1 and TRBJ2-6, with D unresolved. CDR1 SGHRS and CDR2 YFSETQ come from the germline V gene. The CDR3 is 15 amino acids. V lost 2 bases and J lost 2, with 8 bases in between.

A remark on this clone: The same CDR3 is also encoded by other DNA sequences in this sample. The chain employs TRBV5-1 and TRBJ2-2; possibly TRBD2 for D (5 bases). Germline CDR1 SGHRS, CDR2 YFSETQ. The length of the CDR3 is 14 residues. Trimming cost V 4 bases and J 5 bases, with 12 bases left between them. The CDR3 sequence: CASSGGSLTGELFF. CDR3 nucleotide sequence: TGCGCCAGCAGCGGTGGGAGCCTTACCGGGGAGCTGTTTTTT.

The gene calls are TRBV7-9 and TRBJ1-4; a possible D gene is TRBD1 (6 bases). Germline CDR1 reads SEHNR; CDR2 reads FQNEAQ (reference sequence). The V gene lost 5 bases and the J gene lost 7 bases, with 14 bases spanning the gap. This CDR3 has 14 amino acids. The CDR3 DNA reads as TGTGCCAGCAGCCACGCGGGGGGCGTTGAAAAACTGTTTTTT. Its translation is CASSHAGGVEKLFF.

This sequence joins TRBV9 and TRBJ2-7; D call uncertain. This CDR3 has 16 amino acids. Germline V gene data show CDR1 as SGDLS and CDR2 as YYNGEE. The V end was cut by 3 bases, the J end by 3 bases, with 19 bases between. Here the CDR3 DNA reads TGTGCCAGCAGCGCTCACTTTCCGGACGTGTACTACGAGCAGTACTTC. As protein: CASSAHFPDVYYEQYF. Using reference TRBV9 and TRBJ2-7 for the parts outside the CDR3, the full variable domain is DSGVTQTPKHLITATGQRVTLRCSPRSGDLSVYWYQQSLDQGLQFLIQYYNGEERAKGNILERFSAQQFPDLHSELNLSSLELGDSALYFCASSAHFPDVYYEQYFGPGTRLTVT.

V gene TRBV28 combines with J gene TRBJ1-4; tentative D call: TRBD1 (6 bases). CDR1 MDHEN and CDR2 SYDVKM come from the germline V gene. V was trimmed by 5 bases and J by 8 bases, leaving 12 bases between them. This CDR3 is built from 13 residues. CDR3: CASSVTGWEKLFF. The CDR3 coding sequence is TGTGCCAGCAGTGTGACAGGATGGGAAAAACTGTTTTTT. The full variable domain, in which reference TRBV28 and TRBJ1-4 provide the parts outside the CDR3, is DVKVTQSSRYLVKRTGEKVFLECVQDMDHENMFWYRQDPGLGLRLIYFSYDVKMKEKGDIPEGYSVSREKKERFSLILESASTNQTSMYLCASSVTGWEKLFFGSGTQLSVL.

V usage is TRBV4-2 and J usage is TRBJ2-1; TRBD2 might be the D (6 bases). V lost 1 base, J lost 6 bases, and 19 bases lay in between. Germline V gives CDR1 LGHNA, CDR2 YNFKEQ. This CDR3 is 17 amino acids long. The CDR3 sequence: CASSQGPRLGAANEQFF. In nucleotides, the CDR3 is TGTGCCAGCAGCCAAGGACCCAGACTAGGGGCCGCCAATGAGCAGTTCTTC.

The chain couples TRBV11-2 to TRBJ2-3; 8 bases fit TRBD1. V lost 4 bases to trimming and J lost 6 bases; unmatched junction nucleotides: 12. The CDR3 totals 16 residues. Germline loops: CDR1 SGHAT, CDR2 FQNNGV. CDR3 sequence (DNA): TGTGCCAGCAGCTCAATCCGGGACAGGATATGGGATACGCAGTATTTT. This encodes CASSSIRDRIWDTQYF.

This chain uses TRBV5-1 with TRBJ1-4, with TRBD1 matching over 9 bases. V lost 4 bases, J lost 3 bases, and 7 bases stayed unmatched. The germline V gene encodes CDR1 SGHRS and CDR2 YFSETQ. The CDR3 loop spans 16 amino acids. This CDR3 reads CASSQGQGIANEKLFF. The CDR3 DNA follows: TGCGCCAGCAGCCAAGGACAGGGGATTGCTAATGAAAAACTGTTTTTT.

The CDR3 sequence: CASRQPGTNEAFF. DNA of the CDR3: TGTGCCAGCAGACAACCCGGGACAAACGAGGCTTTCTTT. The chain is built from TRBV28 and TRBJ1-1; tentatively, D is TRBD1 (6 bases). The CDR3 consists of 13 residues. V was pared by 6 bases and J by 11 bases, with 19 bases between. CDR1 and CDR2 from the germline V gene are MDHEN and SYDVKM.

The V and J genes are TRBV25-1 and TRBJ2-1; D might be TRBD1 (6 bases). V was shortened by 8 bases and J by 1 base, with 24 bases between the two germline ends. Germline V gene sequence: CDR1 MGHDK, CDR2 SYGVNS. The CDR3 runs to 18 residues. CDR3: CASSNSTGPKASYNEQFF. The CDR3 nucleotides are TGTGCCAGCTCTAACTCTACAGGGCCCAAAGCGTCCTACAATGAGCAGTTCTTC.

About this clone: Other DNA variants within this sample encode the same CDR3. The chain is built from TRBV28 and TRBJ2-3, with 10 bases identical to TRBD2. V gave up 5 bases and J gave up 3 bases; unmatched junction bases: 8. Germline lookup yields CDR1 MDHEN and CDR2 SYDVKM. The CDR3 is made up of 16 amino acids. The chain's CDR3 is CASSDLAGVPTDTQYF. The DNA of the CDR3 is TGTGCCAGCAGTGACCTAGCGGGGGTCCCAACAGATACGCAGTATTTT.

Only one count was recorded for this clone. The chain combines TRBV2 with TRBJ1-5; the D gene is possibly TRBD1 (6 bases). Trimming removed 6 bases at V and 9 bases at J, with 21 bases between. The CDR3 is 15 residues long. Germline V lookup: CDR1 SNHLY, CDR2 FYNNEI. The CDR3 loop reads CASRRDMLAVAPQHF. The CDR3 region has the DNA TGTGCCAGCAGAAGGGACATGTTAGCAGTCGCGCCCCAGCATTTT.

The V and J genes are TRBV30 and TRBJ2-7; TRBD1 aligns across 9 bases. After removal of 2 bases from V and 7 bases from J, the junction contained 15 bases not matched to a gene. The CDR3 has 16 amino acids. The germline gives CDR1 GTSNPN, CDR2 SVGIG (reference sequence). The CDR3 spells CAWSKQGAVTGKEQYF. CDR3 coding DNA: TGTGCCTGGAGTAAACAGGGGGCAGTAACCGGTAAGGAGCAGTACTTC. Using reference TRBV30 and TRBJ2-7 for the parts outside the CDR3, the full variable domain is SQTIHQWPATLVQPVGSPLSLECTVEGTSNPNLYWYRQAAGRGLQLLFYSVGIGQISSEVPQNLSASRPQDRQFILSSKKLLLSDSGFYLCAWSKQGAVTGKEQYFGPGTRLTVT.

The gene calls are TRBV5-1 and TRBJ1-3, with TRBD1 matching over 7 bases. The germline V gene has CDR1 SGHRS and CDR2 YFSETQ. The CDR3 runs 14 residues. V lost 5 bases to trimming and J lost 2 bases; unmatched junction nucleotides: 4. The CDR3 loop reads CASRTGTAGNTIYF. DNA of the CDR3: TGCGCCAGCAGAACCGGGACAGCTGGAAACACCATATATTTT. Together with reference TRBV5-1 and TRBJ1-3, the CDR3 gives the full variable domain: KAGVTQTPRYLIKTRGQQVTLSCSPISGHRSVSWYQQTPGQGLQFLFEYFSETQRNKGNFPGRFSGRQFSNSRSEMNVSTLELGDSALYLCASRTGTAGNTIYFGEGSWLTVV.

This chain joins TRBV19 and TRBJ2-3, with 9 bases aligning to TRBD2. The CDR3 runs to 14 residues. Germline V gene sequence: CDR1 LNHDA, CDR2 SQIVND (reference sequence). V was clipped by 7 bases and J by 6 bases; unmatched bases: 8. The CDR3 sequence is CASTPSGVLDTQYF. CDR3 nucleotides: TGTGCCAGTACCCCTAGCGGGGTGTTGGATACGCAGTATTTT.

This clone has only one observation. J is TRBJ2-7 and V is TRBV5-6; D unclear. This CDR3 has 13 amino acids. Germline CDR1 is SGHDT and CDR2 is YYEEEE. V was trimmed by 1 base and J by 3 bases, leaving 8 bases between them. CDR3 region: CASSLWADYEQYF. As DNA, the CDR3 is TGTGCCAGCAGCTTGTGGGCGGACTACGAGCAGTACTTC.